This TCR beta chain was profiled in a study of T cell clonotyping in hematopoietic cell transplantation. Time point indicated: recipient sample about 28 days before transplant, after cytoreduction. Notes on the study in general: At the given depth, recipient repertoires were over 97% de novo clonotypes. Broader posttransplant TCR repertoire diversity was predicted by graft donor and pretransplant recipient Inverse Simpson Index values.

Profiling relied on immunoSEQ multiplex PCR, and the TCRdb table lists in-frame clones only, not all of them. This sample has around 45,000 clones, with roughly 80% found just once. In regard to this clone: As yet, its antigen is unknown.

The TCR sequence derives from a man aged 60 to 75 with myelodysplastic syndrome. Some clones in this sample may be carry-over from other donors' samples. The input for sequencing was peripheral blood mononuclear cells, taken before stem cell transplant.

CDR3 coding DNA: TGTGCCAGCACCTCACAGGGTTTTCAGTCTGGAAACACCATATATTTT. It specifies CASTSQGFQSGNTIYF. The chain uses TRBV28 and TRBJ1-3; possibly TRBD1 for D (6 bases). V lost 7 bases and J lost 1, with 17 bases in between. The germline V gene has CDR1 MDHEN and CDR2 SYDVKM. CDR3 length: 16 amino acids.